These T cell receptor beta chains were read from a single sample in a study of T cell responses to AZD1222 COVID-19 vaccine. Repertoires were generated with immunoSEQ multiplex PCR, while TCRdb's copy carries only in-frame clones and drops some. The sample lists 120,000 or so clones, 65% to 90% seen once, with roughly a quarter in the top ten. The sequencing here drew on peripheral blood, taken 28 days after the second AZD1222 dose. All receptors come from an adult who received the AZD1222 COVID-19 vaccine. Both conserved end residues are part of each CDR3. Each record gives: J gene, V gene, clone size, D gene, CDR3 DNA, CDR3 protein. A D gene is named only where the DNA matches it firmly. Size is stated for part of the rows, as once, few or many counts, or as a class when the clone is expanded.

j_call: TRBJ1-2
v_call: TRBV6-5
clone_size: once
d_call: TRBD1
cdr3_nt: TGTGCCAGCAGTTACAAGGCAGGGGGTTATGGCTACACCTTC
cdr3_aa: CASSYKAGGYGYTF

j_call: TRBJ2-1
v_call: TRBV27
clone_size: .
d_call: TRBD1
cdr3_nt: TGTGCCAGCAGTTTTATGGGGACAGTCTCCTACAATGGGCAGTTCTTC
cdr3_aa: CASSFMGTVSYNGQFF

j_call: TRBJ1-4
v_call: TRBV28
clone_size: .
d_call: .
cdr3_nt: TGTGCCAGCAGTTCATTACAGCCGTACCCGAATGAAAAACTGTTTTTT
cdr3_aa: CASSSLQPYPNEKLFF

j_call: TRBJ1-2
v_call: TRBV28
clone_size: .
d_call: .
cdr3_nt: TGTGCCAGCAGTTTCAGGATTAGAAACTACACCTTC
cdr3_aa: CASSFRIRNYTF

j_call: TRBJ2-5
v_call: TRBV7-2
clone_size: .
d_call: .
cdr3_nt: TGTGCCAGCAGCTTAGGCAGGGATGGTTTTCGGGAGACCCAGTACTTC
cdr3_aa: CASSLGRDGFRETQYF

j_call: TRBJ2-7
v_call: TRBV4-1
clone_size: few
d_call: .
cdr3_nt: TGCGCCAGCAGCCAAGATCGCGCCTTTCCTTCCGAGCAGTACTTC
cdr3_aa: CASSQDRAFPSEQYF

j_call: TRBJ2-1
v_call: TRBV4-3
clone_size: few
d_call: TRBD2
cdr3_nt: TGCGCCAGCAGCCAAGACTCTCTAGCGGGGGGGCCTGACGAGCAGTTCTTC
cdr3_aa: CASSQDSLAGGPDEQFF

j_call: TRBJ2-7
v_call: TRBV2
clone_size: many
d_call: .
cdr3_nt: TGTGCCAGCAGAGGGACCGGGACTGTGCCGTACTTC
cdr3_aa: CASRGTGTVPYF

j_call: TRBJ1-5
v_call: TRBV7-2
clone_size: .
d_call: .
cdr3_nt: TGTGCCAGCAGATCTACGGGGAATCAGCCCCAGCATTTT
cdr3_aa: CASRSTGNQPQHF

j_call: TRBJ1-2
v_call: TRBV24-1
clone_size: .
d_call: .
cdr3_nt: TGTGCCACCAGTAACCCAGAACGCGCTAACTATGGCTACACCTTC
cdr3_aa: CATSNPERANYGYTF

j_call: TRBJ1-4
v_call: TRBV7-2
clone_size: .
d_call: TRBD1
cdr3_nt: TGTGCCAGCAGCCCCGAGACAGGGGCTAATGAAAAACTGTTTTTT
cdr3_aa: CASSPETGANEKLFF

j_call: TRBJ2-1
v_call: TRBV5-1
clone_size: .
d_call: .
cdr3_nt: TGCGCCAGCAGCTTGGTATCAGGGGCAATGGGGAATGAGCAGTTCTTC
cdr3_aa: CASSLVSGAMGNEQFF

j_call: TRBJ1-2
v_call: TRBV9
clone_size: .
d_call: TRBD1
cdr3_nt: TGTGCCAGCAGCACCGGACAGGGTGGATTCTACTATGGCTACACCTTC
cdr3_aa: CASSTGQGGFYYGYTF

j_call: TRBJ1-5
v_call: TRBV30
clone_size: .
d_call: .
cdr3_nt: TGTGCCTGGATCACTCCTCCCCCCTCGTACCTAACGACAGGATATAGCAATCAGCCCCAGCATTTT
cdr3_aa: CAWITPPPSYLTTGYSNQPQHF

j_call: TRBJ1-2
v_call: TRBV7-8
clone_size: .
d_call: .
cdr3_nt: TGTGCCAGCAGTCGGTTCAGGGGCCCCTATGGCTACACCTTC
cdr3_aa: CASSRFRGPYGYTF

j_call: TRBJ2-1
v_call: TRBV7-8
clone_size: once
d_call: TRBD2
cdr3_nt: TGTGCCAGCAGCTCGGAACTAGCGGGGGGGAGCTCCTACAATGAGCAGTTCTTC
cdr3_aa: CASSSELAGGSSYNEQFF

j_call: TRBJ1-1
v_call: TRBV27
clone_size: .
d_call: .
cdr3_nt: TGTGCCAGCAGTTTCGGTTTAGGGTCAGGAGGTATTGAAGCTTTCTTT
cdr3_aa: CASSFGLGSGGIEAFF